This T cell receptor beta chain was documented in a study of cytomegalovirus exposure and HLA in healthy donors. Whole-study context: Later analysis reported that the approximately 120 validation repertoires shared the platform of the 600 to 750 first-cohort repertoires.

Per the germline V gene, CDR1 is MNHNS and CDR2 is SASEGT. Trimming removed 1 base from V and 11 bases from J, with 15 bases in between. This CDR3 region has 14 residues. Sequenced by immunoSEQ multiplex PCR; TCRdb stores in-frame clones only, minus some. The table includes 65,000 or so clones, under 95% detected once. Overall study findings and caveats: First-cohort TCR clusters were later found to tend to co-occur in the roughly 110 validation repertoires. The study listed some 160 cytomegalovirus-associated TCR beta chains. It was reported that the classifier diagnosed cytomegalovirus status with high specificity and sensitivity in both the original and validation cohorts.

Note on this clone: What it recognizes is unknown.

The specimen was PBMCs. The V call is TRBV6-1, the J call TRBJ1-3, with D unresolved. This receptor was obtained from a woman younger than 35 in good health and CMV-seronegative. The CDR3 reads CASSEDRGRNAIYF. In DNA form, the CDR3 reads TGTGCCAGCAGTGAAGATCGGGGTCGGAACGCCATATATTTT.